This T cell receptor (beta chain) was obtained from a study of beta chain features in type 1 diabetes. Expressed TCRB transcripts were sequenced, since all the RNA that had been isolated was reverse transcribed. TCRdb keeps only in-frame clones here, not all; method: immunoSEQ multiplex PCR. The top ten clones hold 0.29% of a sample with approximately 52,000 clones, just under 65% of them seen once. Study-wide findings and caveats: Diminished insertions and augmented deletions at VDJ junctions characterized type 1 diabetes patients. The study found moderately but significantly shorter TCRB CDR3s in all four CD4+ subsets of Type 1 diabetes patients.

Notes on this clone: Its target is unknown.

Germline values: CDR1 SNHLY, CDR2 FYNNEI. CDR3 size: 14 residues. Trimming removed 10 bases from V and 2 bases from J; junction bases left unmatched: 4. The source is a woman in her twenties or thirties with type 1 diabetes. Sequencing used stem cell memory CD4+ T cells from blood. The chain couples TRBV2 to TRBJ2-3; TRBD2 agrees at 12 bases. The CDR3 region has the DNA TGTGCCACACTAGCGGGAGGTTACACAGATACGCAGTATTTT. Translated, it gives CATLAGGYTDTQYF.